This T cell receptor beta chain was recorded in a study of CD8+ T cells in alopecia areata. Overall study: The study gave tofacitinib for 6 to 18 months, then 6 months off drug.

V gave up 8 bases and J gave up 5 bases, with 16 bases separating them. The CDR3 contains 12 residues. In germline, CDR1 is SQVTM, CDR2 ANQGSEA. As the sequencing template, cDNA was produced by extracting RNA and reverse transcribing it. Produced via immunoSEQ multiplex PCR; TCRdb's table is partial and in-frame only. The sample contains around 150,000 clones, roughly 65% of which appear only once. Treatment: oral pan-JAK inhibitor, 5-10 mg twice daily. This TCR was recovered from a human donor with alopecia areata. Specimen: CD4+ T cells sorted from blood, collected at week 4, from a patient treated with tofacitinib. The V gene is TRBV29-1, the J gene TRBJ2-7; D might be TRBD1 or TRBD2, each matching 5 bases. The CDR3 DNA reads TGCAGCCTTATTACCGGGACCGACGAGCAGTACTTC. It yields the protein CSLITGTDEQYF.